A single sample is the source of the 4 T cell receptor beta chains below, sequenced in a study of CD8 T cells in Susac syndrome. Roughly 0.45 to 1 ug RNA was reverse transcribed with random hexamers. TCRdb used MiXCR to reprocess the immunoSEQ multiplex PCR reads, holding one entry per CDR3 protein. The sample comprises approximately 190,000 distinct CDR3 sequences, approximately 95% of which are singletons, and around 0.15% rests with the top ten. Sequenced material: CD8+ T cells from PBMCs. These receptors were collected from a human donor with Susac syndrome.

The rearrangement joins TRBV9 to TRBJ2-1, with 7 bases that match TRBD2. CDR3 length equals 16 residues. Per the germline V gene, CDR1 is SGDLS and CDR2 is YYNGEE. Germline trimming cut 2 bases from V and 0 bases from J; bases unmatched to any gene: 5. The CDR3 spells CASSVGLESSYNEQFF. The CDR3 region has the DNA TGTGCCAGCAGCGTTGGACTAGAGAGCTCCTACAATGAGCAGTTCTTC.

The V gene is TRBV7-2, the J gene TRBJ1-5; D is ambiguous. The germline CDR1 and CDR2 sequences are SGHTA and FQGNSA. The V end was cut by 5 bases, the J end by 6 bases, with 8 bases between. The CDR3 length is 12 residues. In DNA form, the CDR3 reads TGTGCCAGCAGCCCGGGAGTTCAGCCCCAGCATTTT. Translation: CASSPGVQPQHF.

The table lists this clonotype with a few counts. The V gene is TRBV7-9, the J gene TRBJ2-1; no clear D gene. V lost 3 bases to trimming and J lost 2 bases, with 8 bases between them. The CDR3 is made up of 14 amino acids. CDR1 and CDR2 from the germline V gene are SEHNR and FQNEAQ (reference sequence). For the CDR3, the DNA is TGTGCCAGCAGCTTTTCCGGGCCCTACAATGAGCAGTTCTTC. It encodes CASSFSGPYNEQFF.

The chain employs TRBV2 and TRBJ2-7; D not resolved. Per the germline V gene, CDR1 is SNHLY and CDR2 is FYNNEI. Trimming took 2 bases from V and 9 from J, leaving 11 bases between them. This CDR3 is 12 amino acids long. CDR3 nucleotide sequence: TGTGCCAGCAGTGAATACAGCAGGCGGCAGTACTTC. It translates to CASSEYSRRQYF.